Given below is one T cell receptor (beta chain) in context. V lost 1 base and J 3 bases, leaving 10 bases between the germline ends. CDR1 is SQVTM and CDR2 is ANQGSEA in the germline V gene. The CDR3 is 13 amino acids. This sample stems from a study of shared clonotypes between healthy human individuals. Study as a whole: Three plates were used per donor for CD4 naive, three for CD4 memory, two for CD8 naive and one for CD8 memory.

Investigators spread the genomic DNA of each subset evenly over several immunoSEQ plates. Assay: immunoSEQ multiplex PCR; the TCRdb copy retains only in-frame clones and omits some. The sample holds about 1.1 million clones; roughly 80% are singletons and the top ten take 0.7% to 0.95%. Both subsets, CD45RA+ naive and CD45RA-negative memory, were split from the CD4+ cells. This receptor was taken from a man younger than 35 in good health. Some clones in this sample may be carry-over from other donors' samples. The genes are TRBV29-1 and TRBJ2-7, with D possibly TRBD1 on 6 matching bases. Sample: memory CD4+ T cells from PBMCs. Subset reported: CD45RA-negative fraction. The CDR3: CSVEAGTYYEQYF. DNA of the CDR3: TGCAGCGTTGAAGCTGGGACATACTACGAGCAGTACTTC.